The 4 T cell receptor beta chains below were found in one sample sequenced in a study of blood T cell repertoires in COVID-19. Repertoires were generated with immunoSEQ multiplex PCR, while TCRdb's copy carries only in-frame clones and drops some. This sample has 200,000 to 300,000 clones, with about 90% found just once. Sequenced: peripheral blood. Receptor source: a woman in her 30s who had recovered from COVID-19.

V gene TRBV6-5 combines with J gene TRBJ2-5; D may be TRBD2 (6 bases). Trimming removed 6 bases from V and 5 bases from J, with 16 bases in between. Per the germline V gene, CDR1 is MNHEY and CDR2 is SVGAGI. This CDR3 has 14 amino acids. CDR3 sequence: CASRSGGVVETQYF. Here the CDR3 DNA reads TGTGCCAGCAGGAGCGGCGGGGTGGTGGAGACCCAGTACTTC.

The V and J genes are TRBV5-1 and TRBJ2-7, with 13 positions matching TRBD2. Germline CDR1 SGHRS, CDR2 YFSETQ. The ends lost 4 bases at V and 4 bases at J; junction bases unmatched: 14. This CDR3 is 18 amino acids long. The CDR3 protein is CASSGGLAGSQGGYEQYF. The CDR3 nucleotides are TGCGCCAGCAGCGGGGGACTAGCGGGGTCGCAAGGTGGGTACGAGCAGTACTTC.

V and J are TRBV7-9 and TRBJ1-1; no clear D gene. The CDR3 is 12 amino acids. Trimming shortened V by 5 bases and J by 5 bases, and 9 bases separated the two germline ends. From germline, CDR1 is SEHNR and CDR2 FQNEAQ (reference sequence). CDR3: CASSQRHTEAFF. Written as DNA, the CDR3 is TGTGCCAGCAGCCAGAGACATACTGAAGCTTTCTTT. The whole variable domain, filled in from reference TRBV7-9 and TRBJ1-1, reads DTGVSQNPRHKITKRGQNVTFRCDPISEHNRLYWYRQTLGQGPEFLTYFQNEAQLEKSRLLSDRFSAERPKGSFSTLEIQRTEQGDSAMYLCASSQRHTEAFFGQGTRLTVV.

V and J are TRBV5-6 and TRBJ1-1, with D possibly being TRBD1 (5 bases). V was clipped by 4 bases and J by 10 bases, with 11 bases between them. This CDR3 is built from 11 residues. CDR1 and CDR2 (germline): SGHDT, YYEEEE. The CDR3: CASSGGDGAFF. The CDR3 region has the DNA TGTGCCAGCAGCGGGGGGGACGGAGCTTTCTTT.